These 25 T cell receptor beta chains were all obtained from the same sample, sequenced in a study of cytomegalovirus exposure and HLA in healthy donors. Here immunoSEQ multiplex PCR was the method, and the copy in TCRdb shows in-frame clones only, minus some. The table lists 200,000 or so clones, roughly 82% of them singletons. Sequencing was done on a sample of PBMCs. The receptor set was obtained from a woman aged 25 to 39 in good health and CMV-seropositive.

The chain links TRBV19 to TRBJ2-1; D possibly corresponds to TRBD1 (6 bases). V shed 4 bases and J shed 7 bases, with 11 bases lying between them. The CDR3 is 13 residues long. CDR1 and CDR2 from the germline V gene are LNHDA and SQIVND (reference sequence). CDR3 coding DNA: TGTGCCAGTAGTACAACAGGGATAAATGAGCAGTTCTTC. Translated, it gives CASSTTGINEQFF.

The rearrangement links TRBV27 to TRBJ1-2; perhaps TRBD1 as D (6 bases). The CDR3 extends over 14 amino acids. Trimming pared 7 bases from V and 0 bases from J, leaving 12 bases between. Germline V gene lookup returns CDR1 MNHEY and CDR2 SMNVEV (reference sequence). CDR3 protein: CASKGRGPNYGYTF. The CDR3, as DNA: TGTGCCAGCAAGGGGCGGGGGCCTAACTATGGCTACACCTTC.

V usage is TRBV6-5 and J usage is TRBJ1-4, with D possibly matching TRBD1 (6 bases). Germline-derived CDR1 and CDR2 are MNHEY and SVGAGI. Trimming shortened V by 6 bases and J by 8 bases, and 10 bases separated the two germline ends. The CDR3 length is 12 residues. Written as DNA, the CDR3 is TGTGCCAGCAGGCACAGGGCCGAAAAACTGTTTTTT. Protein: CASRHRAEKLFF.

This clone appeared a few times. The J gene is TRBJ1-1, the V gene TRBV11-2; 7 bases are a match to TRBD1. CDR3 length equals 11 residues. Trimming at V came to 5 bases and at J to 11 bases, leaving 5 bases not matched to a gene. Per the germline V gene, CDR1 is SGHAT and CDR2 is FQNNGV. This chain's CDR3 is CASSQGQVAFF. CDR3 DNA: TGTGCCAGCAGCCAAGGACAGGTTGCTTTCTTT.

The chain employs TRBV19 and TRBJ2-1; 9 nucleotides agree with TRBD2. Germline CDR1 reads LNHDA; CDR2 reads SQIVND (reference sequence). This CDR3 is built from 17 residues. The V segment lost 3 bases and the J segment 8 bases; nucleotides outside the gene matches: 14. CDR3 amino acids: CASSIRLLAGNSHEQFF. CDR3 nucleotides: TGTGCCAGTAGTATTCGCTTGCTAGCGGGGAATAGTCATGAGCAGTTCTTC. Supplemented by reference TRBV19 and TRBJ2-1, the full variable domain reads DGGITQSPKYLFRKEGQNVTLSCEQNLNHDAMYWYRQDPGQGLRLIYYSQIVNDFQKGDIAEGYSVSREKKESFPLTVTSAQKNPTAFYLCASSIRLLAGNSHEQFFGPGTRLTVL.

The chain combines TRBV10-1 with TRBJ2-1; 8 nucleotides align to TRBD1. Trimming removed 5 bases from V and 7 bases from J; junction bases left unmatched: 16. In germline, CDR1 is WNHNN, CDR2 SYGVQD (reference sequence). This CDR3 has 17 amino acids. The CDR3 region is CASSQVQGARRGNEQFF. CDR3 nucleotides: TGCGCCAGCAGTCAGGTGCAGGGGGCTAGACGTGGGAATGAGCAGTTCTTC.

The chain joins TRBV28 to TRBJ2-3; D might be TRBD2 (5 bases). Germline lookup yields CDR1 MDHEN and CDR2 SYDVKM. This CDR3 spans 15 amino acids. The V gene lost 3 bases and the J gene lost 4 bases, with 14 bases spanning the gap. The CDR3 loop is CASSFNEGTPDTQYF. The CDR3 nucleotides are TGTGCCAGCAGTTTCAATGAGGGCACCCCAGATACGCAGTATTTT.

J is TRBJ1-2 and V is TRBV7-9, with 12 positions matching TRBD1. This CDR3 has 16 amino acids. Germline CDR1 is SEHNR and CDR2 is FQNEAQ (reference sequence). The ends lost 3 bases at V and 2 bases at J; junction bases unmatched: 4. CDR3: CASSFGTGGENYGYTF. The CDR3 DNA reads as TGTGCCAGCAGCTTCGGGACAGGGGGCGAAAACTATGGCTACACCTTC.

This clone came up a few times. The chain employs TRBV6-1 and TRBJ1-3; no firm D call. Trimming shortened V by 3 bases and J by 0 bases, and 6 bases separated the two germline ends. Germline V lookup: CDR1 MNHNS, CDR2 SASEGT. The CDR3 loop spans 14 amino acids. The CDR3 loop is CASSEGISGNTIYF. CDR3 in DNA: TGTGCCAGCAGTGAGGGCATCTCTGGAAACACCATATATTTT.

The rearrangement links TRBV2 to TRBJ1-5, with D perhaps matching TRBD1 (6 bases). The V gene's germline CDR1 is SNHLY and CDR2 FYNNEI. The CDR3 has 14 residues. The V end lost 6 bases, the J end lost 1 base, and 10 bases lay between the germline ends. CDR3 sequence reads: CASRGDTSNQPQHF. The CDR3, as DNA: TGTGCCAGCAGGGGGGACACCAGCAATCAGCCCCAGCATTTT.

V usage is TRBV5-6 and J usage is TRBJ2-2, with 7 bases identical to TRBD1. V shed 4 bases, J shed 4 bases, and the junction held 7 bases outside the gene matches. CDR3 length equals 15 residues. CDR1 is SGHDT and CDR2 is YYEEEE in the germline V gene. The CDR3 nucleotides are TGTGCCAGCAGCCAGGGGGTTACAACCACCGGGGAGCTGTTTTTT. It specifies CASSQGVTTTGELFF.

The CDR3 DNA reads TGTGCCAGCAGCCAAACCGCAGAATATAGCGGGAGGGACCTTCATACGCAGTATTTT. This encodes CASSQTAEYSGRDLHTQYF. J is TRBJ2-3 and V is TRBV7-9; 11 bases line up with TRBD2. Germline trimming cut 5 bases from V and 7 bases from J; bases unmatched to any gene: 20. CDR3 size: 19 residues. The germline CDR1 and CDR2 sequences are SEHNR and FQNEAQ (reference sequence). The whole variable domain, remainder taken from reference TRBV7-9 and TRBJ2-3, is DTGVSQNPRHKITKRGQNVTFRCDPISEHNRLYWYRQTLGQGPEFLTYFQNEAQLEKSRLLSDRFSAERPKGSFSTLEIQRTEQGDSAMYLCASSQTAEYSGRDLHTQYFGPGTRLTVL.

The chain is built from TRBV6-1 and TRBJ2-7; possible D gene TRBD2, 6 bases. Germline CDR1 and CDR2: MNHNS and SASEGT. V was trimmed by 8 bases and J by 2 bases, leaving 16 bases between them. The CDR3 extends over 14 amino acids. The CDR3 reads CASSSLSGPYEQYF. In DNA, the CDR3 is TGTGCCAGCTCCTCACTTAGCGGACCCTACGAGCAGTACTTC.

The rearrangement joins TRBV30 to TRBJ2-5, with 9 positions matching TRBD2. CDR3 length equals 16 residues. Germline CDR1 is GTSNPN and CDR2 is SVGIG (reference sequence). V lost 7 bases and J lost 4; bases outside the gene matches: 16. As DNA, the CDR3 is TGTGCCTCGCGCAGAGGCGGGAGGGCCCTCGTAGAGACCCAGTACTTC. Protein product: CASRRGGRALVETQYF.

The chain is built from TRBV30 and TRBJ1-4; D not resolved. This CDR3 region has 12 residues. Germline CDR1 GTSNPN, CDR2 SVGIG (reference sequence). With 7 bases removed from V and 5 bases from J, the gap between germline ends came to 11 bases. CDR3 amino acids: CASMTENEKLFF. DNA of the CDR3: TGTGCCTCGATGACTGAGAATGAAAAACTGTTTTTT.

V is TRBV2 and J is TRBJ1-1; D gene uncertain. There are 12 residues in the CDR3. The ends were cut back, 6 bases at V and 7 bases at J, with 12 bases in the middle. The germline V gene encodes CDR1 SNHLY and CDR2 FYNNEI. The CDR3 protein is CASSASGLEAFF. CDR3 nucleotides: TGTGCCAGCAGCGCTAGTGGTCTTGAAGCTTTCTTT.

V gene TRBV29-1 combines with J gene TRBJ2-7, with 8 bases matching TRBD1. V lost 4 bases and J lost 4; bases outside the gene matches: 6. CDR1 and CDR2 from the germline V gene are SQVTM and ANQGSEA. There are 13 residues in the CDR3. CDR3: CSVAVQGAYEQYF. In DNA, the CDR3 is TGCAGCGTTGCGGTGCAGGGGGCTTACGAGCAGTACTTC.

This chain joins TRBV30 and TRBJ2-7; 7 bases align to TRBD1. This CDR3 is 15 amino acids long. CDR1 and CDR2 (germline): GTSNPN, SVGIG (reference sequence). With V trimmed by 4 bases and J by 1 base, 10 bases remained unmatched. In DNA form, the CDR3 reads TGTGCCTGGACCCCCGGGGACAGAGAGTCCTACGAGCAGTACTTC. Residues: CAWTPGDRESYEQYF. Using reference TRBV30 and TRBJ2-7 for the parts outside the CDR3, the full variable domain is SQTIHQWPATLVQPVGSPLSLECTVEGTSNPNLYWYRQAAGRGLQLLFYSVGIGQISSEVPQNLSASRPQDRQFILSSKKLLLSDSGFYLCAWTPGDRESYEQYFGPGTRLTVT.

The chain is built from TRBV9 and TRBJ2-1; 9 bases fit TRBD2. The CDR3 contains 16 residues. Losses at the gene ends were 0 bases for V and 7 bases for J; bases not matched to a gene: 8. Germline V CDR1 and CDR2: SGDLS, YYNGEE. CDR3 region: CASSVAQREAGNEQFF. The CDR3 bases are TGTGCCAGCAGCGTAGCCCAGCGGGAGGCGGGGAATGAGCAGTTCTTC.

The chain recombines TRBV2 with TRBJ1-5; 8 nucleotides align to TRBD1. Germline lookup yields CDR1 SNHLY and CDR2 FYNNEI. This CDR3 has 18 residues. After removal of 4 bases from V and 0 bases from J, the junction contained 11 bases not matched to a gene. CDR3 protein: CASSGRTGRSYSNQPQHF. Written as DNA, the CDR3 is TGTGCCAGCAGTGGGAGGACAGGGCGCTCCTATAGCAATCAGCCCCAGCATTTT.

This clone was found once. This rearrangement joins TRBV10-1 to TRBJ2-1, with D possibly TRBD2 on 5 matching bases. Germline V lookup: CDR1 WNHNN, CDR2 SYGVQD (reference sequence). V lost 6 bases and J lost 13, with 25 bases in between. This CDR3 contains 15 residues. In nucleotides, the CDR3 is TGCGCCAGCAGCCCAACGGTCGAGGGAATCACCTATCAGTTCTTC. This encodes CASSPTVEGITYQFF.

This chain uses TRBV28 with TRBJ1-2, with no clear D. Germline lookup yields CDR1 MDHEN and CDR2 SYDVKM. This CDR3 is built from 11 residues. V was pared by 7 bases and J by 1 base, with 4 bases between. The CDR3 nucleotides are TGTGCCAGCAATAGTAACTATGGCTACACCTTC. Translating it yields CASNSNYGYTF.

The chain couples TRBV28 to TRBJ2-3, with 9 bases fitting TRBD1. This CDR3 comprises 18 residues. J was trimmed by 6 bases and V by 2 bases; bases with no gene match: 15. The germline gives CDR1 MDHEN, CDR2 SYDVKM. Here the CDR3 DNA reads TGTGCCAGCAGTTTAGTTCCCCTTCCGGGACAGGGCCGTGATACGCAGTATTTT. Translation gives CASSLVPLPGQGRDTQYF.

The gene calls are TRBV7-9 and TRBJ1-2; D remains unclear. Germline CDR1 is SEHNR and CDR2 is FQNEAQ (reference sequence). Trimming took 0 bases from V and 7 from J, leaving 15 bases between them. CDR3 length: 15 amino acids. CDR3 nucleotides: TGTGCCAGCAGCTTAGCCCACACCGATTCCTCTGGCTACACCTTC. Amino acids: CASSLAHTDSSGYTF.

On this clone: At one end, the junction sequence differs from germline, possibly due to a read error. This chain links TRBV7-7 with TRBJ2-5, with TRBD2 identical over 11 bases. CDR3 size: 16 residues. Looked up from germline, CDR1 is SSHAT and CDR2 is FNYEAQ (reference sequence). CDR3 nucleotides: TGTGCTAGCAGCTTAGGCGGGACTAGCGGCAGGGAGACCCAGTACTTC. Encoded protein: CASSLGGTSGRETQYF.